This T cell receptor beta chain was sequenced in a study of neurological immune-mediated disorders. This clonotype showed up many times. What it binds is not known. Study findings and constraints: No sharing of CDR3 amino acid sequences was observed among expanded clones across subjects, suggesting private repertoires in all groups.

TCRdb itself ran the 5' RACE reads through MiXCR, one entry per CDR3 protein. The sample includes about 44,000 distinct CDR3 sequences, about 22% seen only once; the top ten take approximately 4.2%. Time point reported: technical triplicate 3. Libraries used 2 million unsorted PBMCs kept frozen in RNAlater. The germline V gene encodes CDR1 SGHTA and CDR2 FQGNSA. V was shortened by 0 bases and J by 2 bases, with 6 bases between the two germline ends. The CDR3 runs to 14 residues. The receptor's source is a man aged 60 to 75 with HTLV-1-associated myelopathy (HAM/TSP). The sequenced sample was PBMCs. The gene calls are TRBV7-2 and TRBJ2-3, with a weak D call TRBD2 (5 bases). CDR3 DNA sequence: TGTGCCAGCAGCTTAGCGGGAGCCACAGATACGCAGTATTTT. It translates to CASSLAGATDTQYF.